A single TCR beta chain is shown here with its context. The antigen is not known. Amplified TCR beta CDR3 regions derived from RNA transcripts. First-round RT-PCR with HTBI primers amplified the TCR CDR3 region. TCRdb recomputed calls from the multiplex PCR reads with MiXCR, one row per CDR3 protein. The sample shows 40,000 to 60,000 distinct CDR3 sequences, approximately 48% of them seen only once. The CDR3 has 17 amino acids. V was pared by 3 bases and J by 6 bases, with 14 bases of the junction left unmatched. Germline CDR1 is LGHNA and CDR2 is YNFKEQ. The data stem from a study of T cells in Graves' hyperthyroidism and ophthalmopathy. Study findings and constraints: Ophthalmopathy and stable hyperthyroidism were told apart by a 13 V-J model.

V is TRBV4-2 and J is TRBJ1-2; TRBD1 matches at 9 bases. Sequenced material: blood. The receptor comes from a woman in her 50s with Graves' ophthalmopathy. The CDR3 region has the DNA TGTGCCAGCAGCCACGATCCCACAGGGGGCGCGGCACATGGCTACACCTTC. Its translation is CASSHDPTGGAAHGYTF.